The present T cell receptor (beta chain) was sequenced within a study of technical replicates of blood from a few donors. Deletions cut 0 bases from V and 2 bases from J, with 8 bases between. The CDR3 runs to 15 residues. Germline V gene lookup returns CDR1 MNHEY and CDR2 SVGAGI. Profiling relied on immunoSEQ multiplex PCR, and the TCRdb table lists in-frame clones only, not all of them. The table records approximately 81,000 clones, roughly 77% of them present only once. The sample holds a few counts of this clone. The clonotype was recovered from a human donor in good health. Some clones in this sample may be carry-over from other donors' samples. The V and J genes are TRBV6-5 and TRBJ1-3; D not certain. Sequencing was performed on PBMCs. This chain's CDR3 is CASSYSSRTGNTIYF. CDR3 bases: TGTGCCAGCAGTTACTCGTCCAGGACTGGAAACACCATATATTTT.